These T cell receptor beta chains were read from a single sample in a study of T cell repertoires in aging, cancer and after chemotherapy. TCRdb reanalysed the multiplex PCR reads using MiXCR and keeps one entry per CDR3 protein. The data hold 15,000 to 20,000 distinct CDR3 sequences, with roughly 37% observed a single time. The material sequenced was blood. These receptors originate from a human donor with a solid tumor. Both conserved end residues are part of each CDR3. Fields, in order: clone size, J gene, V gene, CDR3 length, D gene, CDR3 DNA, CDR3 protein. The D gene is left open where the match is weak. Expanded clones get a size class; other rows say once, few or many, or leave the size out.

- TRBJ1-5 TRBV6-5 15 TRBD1 TGTGCCAGCAGTTACTCGGGACAGAACAATCAGCCCCAGCATTTT CASSYSGQNNQPQHF
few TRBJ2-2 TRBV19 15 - TGTGCCAGTAGTTCAAGCACTGGGAACACCGGGGAGCTGTTTTTT CASSSSTGNTGELFF
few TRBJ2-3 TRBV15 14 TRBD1 TGTGCCACCAAGGGGACAGGATCGACAGATACGCAGTATTTT CATKGTGSTDTQYF
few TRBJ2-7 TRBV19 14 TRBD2 TGTGCCAGTAGTTTGTCTAGCGGGTTTCGCGAGCAGTACTTC CASSLSSGFREQYF
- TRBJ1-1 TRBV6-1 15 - TGTGCCACCCAACCGGGGGGCGCGGGTGGCACTGAAGCTTTCTTT CATQPGGAGGTEAFF
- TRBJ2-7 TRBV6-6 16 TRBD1 TGTGCCAGCAGTCTCCCCTCGGGACAGGGAGGCAACGAGCAGTACTTC CASSLPSGQGGNEQYF
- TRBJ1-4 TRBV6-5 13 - TGTGCCAGCAGTTTGCAGCCAAATGAAAAACTGTTTTTT CASSLQPNEKLFF
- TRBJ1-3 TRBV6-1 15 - TGTGCCAGCACAGACAGGACCGACTCTGGAAACACCATATATTTT CASTDRTDSGNTIYF
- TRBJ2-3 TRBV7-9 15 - TGTGCCAGCAGCTTAATGCCGGGTGACACAGATACGCAGTATTTT CASSLMPGDTDTQYF
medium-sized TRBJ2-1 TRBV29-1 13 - TGCAGCGTTGCCGCGGGCAAGAACAATGAGCAGTTCTTC CSVAAGKNNEQFF
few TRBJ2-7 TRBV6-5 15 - TGTGCCAGCAGTTACTCGAGGTCAGTTTCCTACGAGCAGTACTTC CASSYSRSVSYEQYF
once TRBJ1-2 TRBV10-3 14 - TGTGCCATCAGTGAGTCCGTCTATTCCCATGGCTACACCTTC CAISESVYSHGYTF
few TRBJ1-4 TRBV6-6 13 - TGTGCCAGCAGCCTGGGCGGTGCCTCGAAACTGTTTTTT CASSLGGASKLFF
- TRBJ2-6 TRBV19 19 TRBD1 TGTGCCAGTAGGCAAGCGGGACAGGGGTCCTTCTCTGGGGCCAACGTCCTGACTTTC CASRQAGQGSFSGANVLTF
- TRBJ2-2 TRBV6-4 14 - TGTGCCAGCAGTGACCGGCAGGACACCGGGGAGCTGTTTTTT CASSDRQDTGELFF